This T cell receptor beta chain stems from a study of shared clonotypes between healthy human individuals. On this clone: Its antigen is currently unknown.

Study results and caveats: A handful of donors shared 5% to 5.5% of their naive CD4 clonotypes.

TCRdb keeps only in-frame clones here, not all; method: immunoSEQ multiplex PCR. The sample holds over a million clones, less than 99% seen once. The V end was cut by 7 bases, the J end by 1 base, with 11 bases between. The CDR3 covers 14 residues. Germline V CDR1 and CDR2: MDHEN, SYDVKM. The sample taken for sequencing was naive CD4+ T cells sorted from blood. Subset: CD45RA+ positively selected. The V and J genes are TRBV28 and TRBJ2-1; D is possibly TRBD2 (6 bases). The sequence was collected from a man aged 25-40 years in good health. The CDR3 here is CASIFGTSYNEQFF. In nucleotides, the CDR3 is TGTGCCAGCATTTTCGGGACTTCCTACAATGAGCAGTTCTTC.